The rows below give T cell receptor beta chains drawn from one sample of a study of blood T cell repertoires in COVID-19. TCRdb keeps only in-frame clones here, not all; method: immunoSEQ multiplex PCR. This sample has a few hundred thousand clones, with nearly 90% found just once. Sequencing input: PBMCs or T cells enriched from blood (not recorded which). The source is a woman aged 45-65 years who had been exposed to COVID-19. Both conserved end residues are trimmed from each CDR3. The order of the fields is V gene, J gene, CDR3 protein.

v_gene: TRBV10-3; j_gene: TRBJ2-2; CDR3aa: AISGLTRTGELF
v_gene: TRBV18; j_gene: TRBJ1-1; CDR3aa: ASSPTNRNTEAF
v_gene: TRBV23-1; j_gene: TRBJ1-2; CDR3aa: ASSQEFNYGYT
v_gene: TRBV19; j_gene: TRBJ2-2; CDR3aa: ASSRAVGTGGSTGELF
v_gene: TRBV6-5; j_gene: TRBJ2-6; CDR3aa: AHSQGLTGANVLT
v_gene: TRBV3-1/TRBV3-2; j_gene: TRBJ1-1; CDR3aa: ASSQDTSYTEAF
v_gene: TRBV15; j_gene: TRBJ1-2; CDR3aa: ATSRRGGDYGYT
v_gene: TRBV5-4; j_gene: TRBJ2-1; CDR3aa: ASSLAGAYNEQF
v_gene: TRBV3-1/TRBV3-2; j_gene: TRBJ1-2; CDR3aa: ASSQEEFRSLI
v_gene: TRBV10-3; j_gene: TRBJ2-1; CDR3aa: AISGGTGINEQF
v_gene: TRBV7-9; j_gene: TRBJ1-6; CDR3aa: ASSLATGVQSPLH
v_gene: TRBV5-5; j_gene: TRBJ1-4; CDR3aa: ASQGDRGEKLF
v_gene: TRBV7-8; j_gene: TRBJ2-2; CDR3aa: ASGEQGAIPGELF
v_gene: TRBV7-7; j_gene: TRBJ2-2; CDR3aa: ASSLAGAQNTGELF
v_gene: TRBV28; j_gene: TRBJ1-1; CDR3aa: ASSWYKRGTEAF
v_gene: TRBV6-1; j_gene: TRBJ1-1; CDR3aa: ASSEDRRHEAF
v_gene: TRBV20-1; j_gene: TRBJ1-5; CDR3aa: SASWEVNQPQH
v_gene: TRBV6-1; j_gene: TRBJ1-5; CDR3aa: ASSEAGHGNQPQH
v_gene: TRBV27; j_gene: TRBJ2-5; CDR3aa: ASSLSRALQETQY
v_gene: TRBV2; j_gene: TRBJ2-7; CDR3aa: ASKMGDRPIYEQY
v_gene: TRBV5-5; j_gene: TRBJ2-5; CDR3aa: ASSPDRGRQETQY
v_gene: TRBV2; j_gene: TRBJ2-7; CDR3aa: ASSGSRVRYEQY
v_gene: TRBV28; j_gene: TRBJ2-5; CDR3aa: ASSFTSQETQY
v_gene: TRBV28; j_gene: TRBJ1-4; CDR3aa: ASSRGQVGGEKLF
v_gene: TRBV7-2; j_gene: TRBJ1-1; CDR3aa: ASSSSIQVNTEAF
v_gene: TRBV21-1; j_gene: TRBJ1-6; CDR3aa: AKAGENSPLH
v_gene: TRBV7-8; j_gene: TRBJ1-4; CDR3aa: ASSFGATNEKLF
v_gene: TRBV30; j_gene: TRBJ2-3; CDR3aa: AWSVGRRGHTDTQY
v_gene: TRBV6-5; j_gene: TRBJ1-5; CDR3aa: ASRPSWRNQPQH
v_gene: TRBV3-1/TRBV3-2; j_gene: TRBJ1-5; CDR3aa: ASSQGDRGSNQPQH
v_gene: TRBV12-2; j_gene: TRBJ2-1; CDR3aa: ASRLRSTRSSSYNEQF
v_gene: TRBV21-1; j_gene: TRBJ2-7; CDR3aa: ASSKGATGAIYEQY
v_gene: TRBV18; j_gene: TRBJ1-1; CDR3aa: ASTQGANTEAF
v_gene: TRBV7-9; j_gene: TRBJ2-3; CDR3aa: ASSLTTGPADTQY
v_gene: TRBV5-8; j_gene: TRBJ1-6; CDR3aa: ASSSRRGNSPLH
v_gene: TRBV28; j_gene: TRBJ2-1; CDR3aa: ASRPLAGGPGNEQF
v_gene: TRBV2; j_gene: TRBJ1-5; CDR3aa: ASARGSNQPQH
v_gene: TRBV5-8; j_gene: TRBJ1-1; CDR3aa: ASSLAPGGTEAF
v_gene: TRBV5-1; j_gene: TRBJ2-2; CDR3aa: ASSLGGVRGAGNTGELF
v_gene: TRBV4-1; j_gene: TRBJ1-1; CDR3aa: ASSQAGGRGDTEAF
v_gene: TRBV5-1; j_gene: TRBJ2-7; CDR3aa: ASRPLAGVSYEQY
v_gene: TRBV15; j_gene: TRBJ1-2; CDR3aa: ATSRDFNRGSYGYT
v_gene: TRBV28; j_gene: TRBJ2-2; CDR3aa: ASSGGQGIKIGELF
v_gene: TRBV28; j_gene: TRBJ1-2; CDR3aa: ASRIPGQTIYGYT
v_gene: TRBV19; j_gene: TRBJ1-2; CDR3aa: ASSTPGGGARANYGYT
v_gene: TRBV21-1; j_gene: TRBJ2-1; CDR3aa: ASSFAETIYNEQF
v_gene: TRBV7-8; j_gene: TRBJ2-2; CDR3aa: ASSDRQGAQDTGELF
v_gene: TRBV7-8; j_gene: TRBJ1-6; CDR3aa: ASSLHRSPNSPLH
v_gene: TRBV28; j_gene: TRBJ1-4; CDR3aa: ASSSKYSEKLF
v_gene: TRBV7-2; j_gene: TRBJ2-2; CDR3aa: ASSLDGAVSGELF
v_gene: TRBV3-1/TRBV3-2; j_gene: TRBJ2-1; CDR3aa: ASSQGLIYNEQF
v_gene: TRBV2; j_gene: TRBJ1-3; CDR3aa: ASSEDRGYTIY
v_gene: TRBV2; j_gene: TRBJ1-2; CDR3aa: ASSEPRGRGGYT
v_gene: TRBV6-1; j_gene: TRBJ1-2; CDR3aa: ASSETDYGYT
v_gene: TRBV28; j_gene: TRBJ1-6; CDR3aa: ASSLRQGGSPLH
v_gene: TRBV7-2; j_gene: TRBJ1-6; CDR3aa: ASSLRDSRLSPLH
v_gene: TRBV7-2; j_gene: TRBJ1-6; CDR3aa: ASSFSSYNSPLH